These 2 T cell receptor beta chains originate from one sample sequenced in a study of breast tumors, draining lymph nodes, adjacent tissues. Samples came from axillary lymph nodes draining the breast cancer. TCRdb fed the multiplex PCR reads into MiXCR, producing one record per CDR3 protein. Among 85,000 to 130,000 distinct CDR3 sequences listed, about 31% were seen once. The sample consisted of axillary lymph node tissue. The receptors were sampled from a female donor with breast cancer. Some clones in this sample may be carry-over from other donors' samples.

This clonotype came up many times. CDR3 amino acids: CASRRGLAGDEQYF. The CDR3, as DNA: TGTGCCAGCAGGCGAGGATTAGCGGGGGACGAGCAGTACTTC. This sequence joins TRBV7-2 and TRBJ2-7, with 9 nucleotides matching TRBD2. The germline gives CDR1 SGHTA, CDR2 FQGNSA. Trimming cost V 6 bases and J 5 bases; bases outside gene matches: 8. CDR3 length equals 14 residues.

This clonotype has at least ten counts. The CDR3 protein is CASSFSDRTYGYTF. Here the CDR3 DNA reads TGTGCCAGCAGCTTTTCCGACAGGACCTATGGCTACACCTTC. This sequence joins TRBV7-2 and TRBJ1-2, with D maybe TRBD1 (6 bases). Trimming cost V 3 bases and J 4 bases, with 12 bases left between them. The CDR3 spans 14 residues. Germline CDR1 and CDR2: SGHTA and FQGNSA.